Presented here are 13 T cell receptor beta chains from one specimen sequenced in a study of control samples from healthy donors and cancer patients. Repertoires were generated with immunoSEQ multiplex PCR, while TCRdb's copy carries only in-frame clones and drops some. The sample consists of 90,000 to 100,000 clones, 79% of them appearing once. The sample consisted of blood. These receptors were obtained from a woman aged 25 to 39 in good health.

This clone was picked up one time. The chain uses TRBV30 and TRBJ1-5, with a possible D match to TRBD1 (5 bases). CDR1 GTSNPN and CDR2 SVGIG come from the germline V gene (reference sequence). The CDR3 runs 15 residues. Trimming cost V 2 bases and J 3 bases, with 14 bases left between them. CDR3 protein: CAWSRGTGDNQPQHF. CDR3 sequence (DNA): TGTGCCTGGAGTCGGGGGACGGGGGACAATCAGCCCCAGCATTTT. Full variable domain (missing parts from reference TRBV30 and TRBJ1-5): SQTIHQWPATLVQPVGSPLSLECTVEGTSNPNLYWYRQAAGRGLQLLFYSVGIGQISSEVPQNLSASRPQDRQFILSSKKLLLSDSGFYLCAWSRGTGDNQPQHFGDGTRLSIL.

The rearrangement uses TRBV2 and TRBJ1-1; D is ambiguous. Germline loops: CDR1 SNHLY, CDR2 FYNNEI. V was trimmed by 5 bases and J by 6 bases, leaving 13 bases between them. CDR3 length equals 13 residues. The CDR3 nucleotides read TGTGCCAGCAGTCGCCCCGGGATCCCTGAAGCTTTCTTT. It translates to CASSRPGIPEAFF.

In this sample, this clone turned up a few times. The V gene is TRBV5-1, the J gene TRBJ1-6; D gene unclear. Trimming stripped 3 bases from V and 3 bases from J, with 4 bases between. The CDR3 runs 13 residues. CDR1 is SGHRS and CDR2 is YFSETQ in the germline V gene. The CDR3 is CASSSGYNSPLHF. CDR3 nucleotide sequence: TGCGCCAGCAGCTCAGGCTATAATTCACCCCTCCACTTT.

In nucleotides, the CDR3 is TGTGCCAGTAGCCAGGGGAGACAGGGGACTGAAGCTTTCTTT. Its protein product is CASSQGRQGTEAFF. The chain recombines TRBV19 with TRBJ1-1, with 8 bases lining up with TRBD1. Germline CDR1 reads LNHDA; CDR2 reads SQIVND (reference sequence). CDR3 length: 14 residues. Trimming at V came to 6 bases and at J to 5 bases, leaving 8 bases not matched to a gene.

The chain links TRBV10-2 to TRBJ1-5; D might be TRBD1 (5 bases). The germline CDR1 and CDR2 sequences are WSHSY and SAAADI. The V gene lost 6 bases and the J gene lost 1 base, with 10 bases spanning the gap. The CDR3 totals 14 residues. The CDR3 here is CASSGTVSNQPQHF. As DNA, the CDR3 is TGCGCCAGCAGCGGGACGGTCAGCAATCAGCCCCAGCATTTT.

This rearrangement joins TRBV29-1 to TRBJ1-2; D not certain. CDR1 is SQVTM, CDR2 ANQGSEA, per germline. The ends were cut back, 5 bases at V and 0 bases at J, with 13 bases in the middle. This CDR3 region has 14 residues. CDR3 sequence: CSVLPGDSNYGYTF. The CDR3 nucleotides read TGCAGCGTTTTACCAGGAGACTCTAACTATGGCTACACCTTC.

The chain is built from TRBV19 and TRBJ1-1; the D is unclear. CDR3 length: 13 amino acids. With 4 bases removed from V and 1 base from J, the gap between germline ends came to 7 bases. Germline V lookup: CDR1 LNHDA, CDR2 SQIVND (reference sequence). The CDR3 nucleotides read TGTGCCAGTAGTACTCAGCAGAACACTGAAGCTTTCTTT. It encodes CASSTQQNTEAFF.

This clone occurred many times. The chain combines TRBV2 with TRBJ2-4; D is uncertain. The CDR3 covers 13 residues. Trimming took off 0 bases at V and 7 bases at J, with 7 bases between the two ends. Per germline, CDR1 SNHLY and CDR2 FYNNEI. The CDR3 bases are TGTGCCAGCAGTGAAGCGCTTCGGAACATTCAGTACTTC. Its protein is CASSEALRNIQYF.

The J gene is TRBJ2-4, the V gene TRBV28; D assignment may be TRBD1 or TRBD2 (5 bases each). In germline, CDR1 is MDHEN, CDR2 SYDVKM. The CDR3 sequence is 12 residues long. Trimming pared 2 bases from V and 11 bases from J, leaving 10 bases between. The CDR3 sequence is CASSLRGAVQYF. The CDR3 coding sequence is TGTGCCAGCAGTTTAAGAGGGGCAGTTCAGTACTTC.

This rearrangement joins TRBV19 to TRBJ2-5, with 8 nucleotides matching TRBD1. The CDR3 length is 16 residues. Germline CDR1 LNHDA, CDR2 SQIVND (reference sequence). The V segment lost 5 bases and the J segment 5 bases; nucleotides outside the gene matches: 13. CDR3: CASSGWTGLVGETQYF. CDR3 in DNA: TGTGCCAGTAGTGGATGGACAGGGCTAGTAGGGGAGACCCAGTACTTC. Drawing the rest from reference TRBV19 and TRBJ2-5, the complete variable domain is DGGITQSPKYLFRKEGQNVTLSCEQNLNHDAMYWYRQDPGQGLRLIYYSQIVNDFQKGDIAEGYSVSREKKESFPLTVTSAQKNPTAFYLCASSGWTGLVGETQYFGPGTRLLVL.

The rearrangement links TRBV18 to TRBJ2-3; TRBD1 agrees at 8 bases. The CDR3 runs 16 residues. Germline CDR1 KGHSH, CDR2 LQKENI. The J segment lost 4 bases and the V segment lost 3 bases, leaving 9 bases of the junction unmatched. In DNA form, the CDR3 reads TGTGCCAGCTCACCCAGGACAGGGTTGTCCTCAGATACGCAGTATTTT. It specifies CASSPRTGLSSDTQYF.

The chain carries TRBV5-4 and TRBJ1-2, with TRBD1 matching over 10 bases. CDR1 and CDR2 (germline): SGHNT, YYREEE (reference sequence). Trimming removed 3 bases from V and 1 base from J; junction bases left unmatched: 3. The CDR3 loop spans 15 amino acids. This CDR3 reads CASSSGQGFNYGYTF. The CDR3 DNA reads as TGTGCCAGCAGCTCGGGACAGGGGTTTAACTATGGCTACACCTTC.

The chain links TRBV30 to TRBJ1-2; TRBD1 matches 7 bases. This CDR3 has 13 amino acids. Germline CDR1 is GTSNPN and CDR2 is SVGIG (reference sequence). V shed 0 bases, J shed 5 bases, and the junction held 3 bases outside the gene matches. In DNA, the CDR3 is TGTGCCTGGAGTGTAGCACAGGGGTATGGCTACACCTTC. Its protein product is CAWSVAQGYGYTF.